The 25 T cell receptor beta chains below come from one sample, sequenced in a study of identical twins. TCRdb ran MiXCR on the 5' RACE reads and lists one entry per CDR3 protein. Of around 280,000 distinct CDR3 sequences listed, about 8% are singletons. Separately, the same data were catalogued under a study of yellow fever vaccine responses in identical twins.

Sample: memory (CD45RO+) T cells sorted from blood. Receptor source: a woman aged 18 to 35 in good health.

The CDR3 loop is CASSQDGPPWGAFF. The CDR3 DNA reads TGTGCCAGCAGCCAAGATGGGCCACCTTGGGGAGCTTTCTTT. This rearrangement joins TRBV3-1 to TRBJ1-1; D is undetermined. The CDR3 is made up of 14 amino acids. CDR1 LGHDT and CDR2 YNNKEL come from the germline V gene (reference sequence). Between the trimmed V and J ends, which lost 0 bases and 10 bases, there was a span of 15 bases.

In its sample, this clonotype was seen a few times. CDR3 DNA: TGTGCCAGCAGCCGGGACAGATATACTAACTATGGCTACACCTTC. Residues: CASSRDRYTNYGYTF. The chain combines TRBV6-1 with TRBJ1-2; 7 bases align to TRBD1. V shed 6 bases and J 0 bases; nucleotides not matched to a gene: 7. The CDR3 contains 15 residues. From germline, CDR1 is MNHNS and CDR2 SASEGT.

CDR3 sequence: CASSSDRGNYQPQHF. The DNA of the CDR3 is TGTGCCAGCAGCTCGGACAGGGGGAACTATCAGCCCCAGCATTTT. The chain carries TRBV5-8 and TRBJ1-5; 10 nucleotides match TRBD1. CDR1 and CDR2 (germline): SGHTS, YDEGEE. V was clipped by 3 bases and J by 5 bases; unmatched bases: 5. The CDR3 is 15 residues long.

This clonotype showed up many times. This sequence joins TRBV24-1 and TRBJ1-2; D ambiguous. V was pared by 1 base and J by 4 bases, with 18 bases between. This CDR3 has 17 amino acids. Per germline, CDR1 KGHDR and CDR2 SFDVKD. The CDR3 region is CATSDFTAGASFYGYTF. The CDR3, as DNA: TGTGCCACCAGTGATTTTACAGCAGGAGCGTCCTTCTATGGCTACACCTTC.

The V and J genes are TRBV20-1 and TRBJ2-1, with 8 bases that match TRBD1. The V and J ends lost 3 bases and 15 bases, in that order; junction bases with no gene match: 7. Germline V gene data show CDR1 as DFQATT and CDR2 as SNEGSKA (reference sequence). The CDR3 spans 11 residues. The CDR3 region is CSASLGTGTFF. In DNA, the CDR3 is TGCAGTGCTAGTTTAGGGACAGGTACGTTCTTC.

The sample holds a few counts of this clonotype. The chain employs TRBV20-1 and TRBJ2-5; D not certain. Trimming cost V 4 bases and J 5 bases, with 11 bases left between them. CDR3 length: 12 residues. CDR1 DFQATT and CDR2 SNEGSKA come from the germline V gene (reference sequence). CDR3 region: CSANGIVETQYF. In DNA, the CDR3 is TGCAGTGCTAATGGGATCGTGGAGACCCAGTACTTC.

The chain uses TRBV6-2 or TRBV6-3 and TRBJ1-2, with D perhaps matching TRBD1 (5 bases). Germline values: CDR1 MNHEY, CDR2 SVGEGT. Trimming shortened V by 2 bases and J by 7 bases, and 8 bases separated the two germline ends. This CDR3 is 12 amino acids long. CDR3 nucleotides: TGTGCCAGCAGTTACGCAGGGCCTGGCTACACCTTC. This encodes CASSYAGPGYTF.

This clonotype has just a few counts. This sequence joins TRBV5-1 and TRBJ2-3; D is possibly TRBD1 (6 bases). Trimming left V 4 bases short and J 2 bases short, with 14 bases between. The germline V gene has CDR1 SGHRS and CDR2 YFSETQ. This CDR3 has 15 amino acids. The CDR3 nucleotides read TGCGCCAGCAGCCTACATGGACAGAACACAGATACGCAGTATTTT. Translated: CASSLHGQNTDTQYF.

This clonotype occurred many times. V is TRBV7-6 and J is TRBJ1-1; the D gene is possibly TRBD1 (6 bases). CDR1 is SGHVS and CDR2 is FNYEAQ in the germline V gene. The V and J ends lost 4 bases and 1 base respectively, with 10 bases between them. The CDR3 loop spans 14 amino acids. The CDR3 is CASSSGTKNTEAFF. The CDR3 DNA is TGTGCCAGCAGCTCGGGGACAAAGAACACTGAAGCTTTCTTT.

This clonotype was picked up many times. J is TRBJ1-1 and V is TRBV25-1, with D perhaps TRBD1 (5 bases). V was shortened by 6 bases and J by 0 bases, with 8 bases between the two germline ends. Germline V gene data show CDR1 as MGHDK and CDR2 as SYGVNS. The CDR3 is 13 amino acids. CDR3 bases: TGTGCCAGCAGGAGGGGCCTGAACACTGAAGCTTTCTTT. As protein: CASRRGLNTEAFF.

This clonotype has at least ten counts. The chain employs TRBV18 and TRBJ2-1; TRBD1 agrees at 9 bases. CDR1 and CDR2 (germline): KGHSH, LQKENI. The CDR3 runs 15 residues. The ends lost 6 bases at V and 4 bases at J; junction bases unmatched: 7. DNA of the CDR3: TGTGCCAGCTCCCACGACAGGGGGTTTTACAATGAGCAGTTCTTC. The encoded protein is CASSHDRGFYNEQFF.

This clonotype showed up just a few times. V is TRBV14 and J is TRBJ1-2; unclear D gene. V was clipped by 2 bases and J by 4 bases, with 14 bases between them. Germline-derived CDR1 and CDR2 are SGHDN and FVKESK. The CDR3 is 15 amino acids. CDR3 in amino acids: CASSQSGSVGYGYTF. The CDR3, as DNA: TGTGCCAGCAGCCAAAGTGGGTCCGTCGGCTATGGCTACACCTTC.

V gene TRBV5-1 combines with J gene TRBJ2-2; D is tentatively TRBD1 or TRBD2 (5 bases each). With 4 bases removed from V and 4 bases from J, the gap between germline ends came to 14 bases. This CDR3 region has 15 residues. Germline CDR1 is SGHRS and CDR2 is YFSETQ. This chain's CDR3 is CASSQGVRGTGELFF. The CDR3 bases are TGCGCCAGCAGCCAGGGTGTCCGGGGCACCGGGGAGCTGTTTTTT.

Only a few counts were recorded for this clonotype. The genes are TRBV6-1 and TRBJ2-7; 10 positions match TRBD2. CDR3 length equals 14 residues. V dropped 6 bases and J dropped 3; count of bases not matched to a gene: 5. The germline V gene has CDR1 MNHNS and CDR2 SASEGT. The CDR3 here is CASRTTSGIYEQYF. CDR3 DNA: TGTGCCAGCAGGACAACTAGCGGGATCTACGAGCAGTACTTC.

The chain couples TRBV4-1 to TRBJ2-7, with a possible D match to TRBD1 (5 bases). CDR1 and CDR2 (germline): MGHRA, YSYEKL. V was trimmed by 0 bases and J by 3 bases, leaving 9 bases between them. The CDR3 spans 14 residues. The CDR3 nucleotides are TGCGCCAGCAGCCAAGATTACACAGGCTACGAGCAGTACTTC. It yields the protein CASSQDYTGYEQYF.

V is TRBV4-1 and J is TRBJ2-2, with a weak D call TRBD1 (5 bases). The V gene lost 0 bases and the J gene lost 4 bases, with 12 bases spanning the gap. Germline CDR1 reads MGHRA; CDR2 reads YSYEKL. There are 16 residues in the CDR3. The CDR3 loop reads CASSQDIDRPTGELFF. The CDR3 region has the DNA TGCGCCAGCAGCCAAGATATCGACAGACCCACCGGGGAGCTGTTTTTT.

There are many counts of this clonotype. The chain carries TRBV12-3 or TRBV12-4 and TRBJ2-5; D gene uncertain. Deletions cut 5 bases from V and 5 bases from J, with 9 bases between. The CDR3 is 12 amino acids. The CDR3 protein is CASSPLRETQYF. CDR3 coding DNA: TGTGCCAGCAGTCCCCTCCGGGAGACCCAGTACTTC.

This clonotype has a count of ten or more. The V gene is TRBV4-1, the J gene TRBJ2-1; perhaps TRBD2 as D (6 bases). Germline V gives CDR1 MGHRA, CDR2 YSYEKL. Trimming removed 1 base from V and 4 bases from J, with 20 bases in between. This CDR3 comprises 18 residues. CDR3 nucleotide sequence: TGCGCCAGCAGCCAAGGGAACTTTGTGGGGGAGGCGTACAATGAGCAGTTCTTC. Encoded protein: CASSQGNFVGEAYNEQFF.

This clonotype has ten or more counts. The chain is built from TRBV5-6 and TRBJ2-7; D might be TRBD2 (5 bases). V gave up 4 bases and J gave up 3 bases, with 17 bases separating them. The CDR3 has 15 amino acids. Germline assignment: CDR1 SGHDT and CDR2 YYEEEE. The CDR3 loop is CASSPLGESRYEQYV. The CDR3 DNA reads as TGTGCCAGCAGCCCTCTTGGGGAGTCCCGCTACGAGCAGTACGTC.

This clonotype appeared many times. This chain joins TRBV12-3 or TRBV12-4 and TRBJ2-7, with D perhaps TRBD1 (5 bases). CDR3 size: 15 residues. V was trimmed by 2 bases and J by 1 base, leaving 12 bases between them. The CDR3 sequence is CASSLKGPSSYEQYV. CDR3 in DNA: TGTGCCAGCAGTTTAAAGGGGCCGTCTTCCTACGAGCAGTACGTC.

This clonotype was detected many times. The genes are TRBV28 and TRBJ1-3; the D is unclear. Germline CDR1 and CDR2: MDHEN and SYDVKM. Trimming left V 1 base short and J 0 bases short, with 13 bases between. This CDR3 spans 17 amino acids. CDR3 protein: CASSLSPGSYSGNTIYF. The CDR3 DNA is TGTGCCAGCAGTTTATCCCCCGGCTCCTACTCTGGAAACACCATATATTTT.

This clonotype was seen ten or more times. In DNA form, the CDR3 reads TGCAGTGCTAGAATTAGCGGGCGGACGAGCACCGGGGAGCTGTTTTTT. Its translation is CSARISGRTSTGELFF. This rearrangement joins TRBV20-1 to TRBJ2-2; 7 bases are a match to TRBD2. The CDR3 has 16 amino acids. Trimming at V came to 2 bases and at J to 4 bases, leaving 10 bases not matched to a gene. Germline CDR1 is DFQATT and CDR2 is SNEGSKA (reference sequence).

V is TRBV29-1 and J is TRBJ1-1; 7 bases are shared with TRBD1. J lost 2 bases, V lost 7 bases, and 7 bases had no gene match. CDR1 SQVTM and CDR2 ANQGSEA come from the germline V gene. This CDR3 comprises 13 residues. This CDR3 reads CSDTGAGNTEAFF. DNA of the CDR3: TGCAGCGATACAGGGGCGGGAAACACTGAAGCTTTCTTT.

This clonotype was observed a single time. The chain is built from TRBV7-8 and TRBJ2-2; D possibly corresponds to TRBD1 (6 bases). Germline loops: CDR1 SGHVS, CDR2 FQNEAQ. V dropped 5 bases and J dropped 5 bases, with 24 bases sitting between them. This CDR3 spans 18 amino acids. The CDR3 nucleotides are TGTGCCAGCAGCGGCAGACAGGTCCTGGGATCACGGACCGGGGAGCTGTTTTTT. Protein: CASSGRQVLGSRTGELFF.

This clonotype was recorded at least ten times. CDR3 in DNA: TGCGCCAGCAGCCAACTATTTCGTCCGGGACAGGCAACCACAGATACGCAGTATTTT. Protein sequence: CASSQLFRPGQATTDTQYF. The chain links TRBV4-1 to TRBJ2-3; the match to TRBD1 covers 8 bases. CDR1 and CDR2 (germline): MGHRA, YSYEKL. The CDR3 is 19 amino acids. The V segment lost 2 bases and the J segment 2 bases; nucleotides outside the gene matches: 15.